This T cell receptor beta chain was recovered during a study of cytomegalovirus exposure and HLA in healthy donors. General observations from the study: In presence/absence analyses, roughly uniform sequencing depth across donors was assumed.

Primers: 60 Vbeta forward and 13 Jbeta reverse. Authors' methods: In a later analysis, about 11 million of some 80 million unique beta chains occurred in at least two donors. Generated by immunoSEQ multiplex PCR, the TCRdb table keeps only in-frame clones and is missing some. D and trimming come from the DNA, and the V and J calls and clone size come from that table. The table records around 140,000 clones, approximately 82% of them present only once. V dropped 11 bases and J dropped 2 bases, with 13 bases sitting between them. Germline values: CDR1 MGHRA, CDR2 YSYEKL. The CDR3 loop spans 13 amino acids. This clone was found many times. Its antigen is currently unknown.

The material sequenced was PBMCs. This chain links TRBV4-1 with TRBJ1-3; D is possibly TRBD1 (5 bases). The sequence derives from a man aged 30-40 years in good health and CMV-seropositive. This CDR3 is CALFGGTGNTIYF. Written as DNA, the CDR3 is TGCGCCTTATTTGGGGGGACTGGAAACACCATATATTTT.